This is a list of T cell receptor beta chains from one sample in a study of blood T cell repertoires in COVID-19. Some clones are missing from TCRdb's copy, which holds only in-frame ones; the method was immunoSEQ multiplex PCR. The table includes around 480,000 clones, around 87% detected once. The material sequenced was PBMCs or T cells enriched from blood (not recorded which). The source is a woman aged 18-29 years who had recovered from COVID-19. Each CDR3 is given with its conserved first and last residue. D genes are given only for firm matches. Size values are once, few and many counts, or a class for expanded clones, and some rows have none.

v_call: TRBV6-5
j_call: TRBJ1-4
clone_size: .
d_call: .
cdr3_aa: CASSRAGEKLFF
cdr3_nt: TGTGCCAGCAGTCGTGCAGGGGAAAAACTGTTTTTT

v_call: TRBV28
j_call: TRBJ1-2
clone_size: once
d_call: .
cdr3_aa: CASRPWGGNGYTF
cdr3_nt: TGTGCCAGCAGACCCTGGGGGGGCAATGGCTACACCTTC

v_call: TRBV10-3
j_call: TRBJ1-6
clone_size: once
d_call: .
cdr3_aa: CAISEPPDRSKASPLHF
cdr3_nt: TGTGCCATCAGTGAGCCCCCTGACAGATCTAAAGCTTCACCCCTCCACTTT

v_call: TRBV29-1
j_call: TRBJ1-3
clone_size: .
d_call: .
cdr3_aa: CSVNTQGSTGNTIYF
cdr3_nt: TGCAGCGTTAATACTCAGGGAAGTACCGGAAACACCATATATTTT

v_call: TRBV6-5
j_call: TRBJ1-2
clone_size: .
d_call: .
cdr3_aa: CASSYLSGDGYTF
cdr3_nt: TGTGCCAGCAGTTATCTATCGGGGGACGGCTACACCTTC

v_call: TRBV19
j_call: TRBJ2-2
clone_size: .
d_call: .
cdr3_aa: CASSRRTDSVNTGELFF
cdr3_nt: TGTGCCAGTAGTCGCCGTACCGACTCAGTGAACACCGGGGAGCTGTTTTTT

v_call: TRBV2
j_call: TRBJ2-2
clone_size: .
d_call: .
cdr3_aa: CASSPPAGRSGELFF
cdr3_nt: TGTGCCAGCAGCCCTCCGGCGGGGCGGAGCGGGGAGCTGTTTTTT

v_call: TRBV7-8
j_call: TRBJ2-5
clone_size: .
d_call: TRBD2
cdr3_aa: CASSLTLRGDQETQYF
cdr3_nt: TGTGCCAGCAGCTTAACTTTACGGGGGGATCAAGAGACCCAGTACTTC

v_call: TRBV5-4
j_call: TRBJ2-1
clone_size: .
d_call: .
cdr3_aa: CASSLVEGRGEQFF
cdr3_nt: TGTGCCAGCAGCTTGGTAGAGGGGCGGGGTGAGCAGTTCTTC

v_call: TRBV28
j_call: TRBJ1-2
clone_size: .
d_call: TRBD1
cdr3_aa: CASGQERGYTF
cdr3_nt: TGTGCCAGTGGACAGGAAAGGGGCTACACCTTC

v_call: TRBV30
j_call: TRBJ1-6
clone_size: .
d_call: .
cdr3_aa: CAWRISGADDYNSPLHF
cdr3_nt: TGTGCCTGGAGGATCAGTGGAGCAGACGATTATAATTCACCCCTCCACTTT

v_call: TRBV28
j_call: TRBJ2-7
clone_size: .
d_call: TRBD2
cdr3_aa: CASRPGLASYEQYF
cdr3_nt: TGTGCCAGCAGACCGGGACTAGCCTCCTACGAGCAGTACTTC

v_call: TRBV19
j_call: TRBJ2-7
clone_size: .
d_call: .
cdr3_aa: CASSRQLLDEQYF
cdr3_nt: TGTGCCAGTAGTAGACAGCTTCTGGACGAGCAGTACTTC

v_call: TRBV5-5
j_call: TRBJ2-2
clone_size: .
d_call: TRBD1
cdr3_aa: CASSNVQGADTGELFF
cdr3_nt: TGTGCCAGCAGTAACGTACAGGGGGCTGACACCGGGGAGCTGTTTTTT

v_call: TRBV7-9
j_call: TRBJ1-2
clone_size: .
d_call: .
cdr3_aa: CASSLAGGAEGYTF
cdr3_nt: TGTGCCAGCAGCTTAGCGGGTGGGGCGGAAGGCTACACCTTC

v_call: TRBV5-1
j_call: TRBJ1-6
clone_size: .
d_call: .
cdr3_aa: CASSLVEGDNSPLHF
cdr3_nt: TGCGCCAGCAGCTTGGTAGAGGGAGATAATTCACCCCTCCACTTT

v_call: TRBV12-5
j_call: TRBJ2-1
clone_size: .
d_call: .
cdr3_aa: CASGLVRNRAYNEQFF
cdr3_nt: TGTGCTAGTGGTTTGGTCCGAAACAGGGCCTACAATGAGCAGTTCTTC

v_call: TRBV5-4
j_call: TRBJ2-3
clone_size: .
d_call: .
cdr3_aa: CASSWAGAKDTQYF
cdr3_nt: TGTGCCAGCAGCTGGGCGGGGGCCAAGGATACGCAGTATTTT

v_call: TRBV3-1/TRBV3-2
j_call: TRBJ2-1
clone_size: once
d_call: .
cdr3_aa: CASSPELGQPGNEQFF
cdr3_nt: TGTGCCAGCAGCCCTGAATTAGGACAGCCCGGAAATGAGCAGTTCTTC

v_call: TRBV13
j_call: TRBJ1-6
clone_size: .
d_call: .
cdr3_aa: CASSFRGSPLHF
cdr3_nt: TGTGCCAGCAGCTTTAGAGGATCACCCCTCCACTTT

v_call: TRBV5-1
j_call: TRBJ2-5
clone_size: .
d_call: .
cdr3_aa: CASSLTQGETQYF
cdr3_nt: TGCGCCAGCAGCTTGACGCAGGGGGAGACCCAGTACTTC